The 20 T cell receptor beta chains below come from one sample, sequenced in a study of cytomegalovirus exposure and HLA in healthy donors. Vbeta (60) and Jbeta (13) primers were used in the PCR. This table comes from immunoSEQ multiplex PCR, and its TCRdb copy is limited to in-frame clones, with some not included. The table has under 150,000 clones, around 75% seen once. The sample comprised PBMCs. The receptors here all came from a man aged 30 to 39 in good health and CMV-seronegative.

The chain uses TRBV7-3 and TRBJ2-1; TRBD2 agrees at 10 bases. The germline V gene encodes CDR1 SGHTA and CDR2 FQGTGA. The CDR3 is 16 residues long. V lost 3 bases to trimming and J lost 5 bases; unmatched junction nucleotides: 7. CDR3 region: CASSFGAGGGNNEQFF. The CDR3 DNA reads TGTGCCAGCAGCTTTGGAGCGGGAGGGGGGAACAATGAGCAGTTCTTC.

The chain links TRBV30 to TRBJ2-5, with D possibly being TRBD2 (6 bases). The last part of the DNA fits TRBJ2-7 better; the J call may be wrong. Germline CDR1 is GTSNPN and CDR2 is SVGIG (reference sequence). CDR3 length: 14 amino acids. The CDR3 nucleotides read TGTGCCTGGAGGGTCGTCGGAGGGTCAGGCGAGCAGTACTTC. Amino acid sequence: CAWRVVGGSGEQYF.

The V gene is TRBV5-6, the J gene TRBJ1-2; no firm D call. This CDR3 comprises 14 residues. The germline V and J ends were trimmed by 0 bases and 4 bases, with 10 bases remaining between them. Germline V CDR1 and CDR2: SGHDT, YYEEEE. The DNA for the CDR3 is TGTGCCAGCAGCTTGGGTGGAGGCTTCTATGGCTACACCTTC. Its protein is CASSLGGGFYGYTF.

This clone was counted a single time. The chain has TRBV7-6 and TRBJ2-1; perhaps TRBD2 as D (5 bases). CDR1 is SGHVS, CDR2 FNYEAQ, per germline. The length of the CDR3 is 14 residues. V lost 2 bases and J 0 bases, leaving 5 bases between the germline ends. CDR3 protein: CASSLTSSYNEQFF. DNA of the CDR3: TGTGCCAGCAGCTTAACTAGCTCCTACAATGAGCAGTTCTTC.

This sequence joins TRBV7-8 and TRBJ1-2, with 12 bases matching TRBD1. The CDR3 contains 16 residues. J lost 7 bases, V lost 2 bases, and 8 bases had no gene match. Germline V gene data show CDR1 as SGHVS and CDR2 as FQNEAQ. The CDR3 nucleotides read TGTGCCAGCAGCTTACGGTCGGGACAGGGGGCTTCTGGCTACACCTTC. Protein product: CASSLRSGQGASGYTF.

The genes are TRBV5-6 and TRBJ2-3, with 7 bases aligning to TRBD2. Trimming removed 4 bases from V and 3 bases from J; junction bases left unmatched: 11. The CDR3 covers 16 residues. Germline V gene lookup returns CDR1 SGHDT and CDR2 YYEEEE. The CDR3 region is CASSGLGEGWTDTQYF. The CDR3 nucleotides are TGTGCCAGCAGCGGCTTGGGGGAGGGTTGGACAGATACGCAGTATTTT.

The V call is TRBV19, the J call TRBJ1-5; the D gene is possibly TRBD1 (6 bases). With 4 bases removed from V and 7 bases from J, the gap between germline ends came to 17 bases. The CDR3 runs 15 residues. CDR1 is LNHDA and CDR2 is SQIVND in the germline V gene (reference sequence). The CDR3 DNA reads TGTGCCAGTAGTAACGAGCGGGGGCTTGAACAGCCCCAGCATTTT. This encodes CASSNERGLEQPQHF.

This clone was seen a handful of times. The chain is built from TRBV6-6 and TRBJ2-5, with 8 bases aligning to TRBD1. The germline CDR1 and CDR2 sequences are MNHNY and SVGAGI (reference sequence). The J segment lost 1 base and the V segment lost 5 bases, leaving 6 bases of the junction unmatched. The CDR3 length is 15 residues. This chain's CDR3 is CASSHLDRGQETQYF. The CDR3 DNA is TGTGCCAGCAGTCACCTAGACAGGGGCCAAGAGACCCAGTACTTC.

This clone has a single count. The rearrangement joins TRBV19 to TRBJ1-4; D may be TRBD1 (6 bases). There are 15 residues in the CDR3. The germline gives CDR1 LNHDA, CDR2 SQIVND (reference sequence). Between the trimmed V and J ends, which lost 5 bases and 6 bases, there was a span of 16 bases. The CDR3: CASSRLTDRDEKLFF. The CDR3 region has the DNA TGTGCCAGTAGTCGGCTTACGGACAGAGATGAAAAACTGTTTTTT. Looking up the rest from reference TRBV19 and TRBJ1-4 gives the full variable domain: DGGITQSPKYLFRKEGQNVTLSCEQNLNHDAMYWYRQDPGQGLRLIYYSQIVNDFQKGDIAEGYSVSREKKESFPLTVTSAQKNPTAFYLCASSRLTDRDEKLFFGSGTQLSVL.

The J gene is TRBJ2-1, the V gene TRBV19; TRBD1 aligns across 7 bases. Per germline, CDR1 LNHDA and CDR2 SQIVND (reference sequence). The V and J ends lost 5 bases and 0 bases, in that order; junction bases with no gene match: 4. The CDR3 is made up of 15 amino acids. The CDR3 DNA sequence: TGTGCCAGTAGTCTCCGGGACAGCTCCTACAATGAGCAGTTCTTC. It codes for CASSLRDSSYNEQFF.

V is TRBV19 and J is TRBJ2-6; D unresolved. V was pared by 4 bases and J by 0 bases, with 10 bases between. This CDR3 has 16 amino acids. Germline V lookup: CDR1 LNHDA, CDR2 SQIVND (reference sequence). CDR3 sequence: CASSTPHNSGANVLTF. The CDR3 DNA follows: TGTGCCAGTAGTACCCCACACAACTCTGGGGCCAACGTCCTGACTTTC.

The chain is built from TRBV7-6 and TRBJ1-1; D perhaps matches TRBD1 (5 bases). Germline CDR1 reads SGHVS; CDR2 reads FNYEAQ. The CDR3 spans 14 residues. V was cut by 5 bases and J by 4 bases, with 14 bases left in between. The CDR3 here is CASSPGGSFTEAFF. The CDR3 DNA is TGTGCCAGCAGCCCCGGGGGTAGCTTCACTGAAGCTTTCTTT. Drawing the rest from reference TRBV7-6 and TRBJ1-1, the complete variable domain is GAGVSQSPRYKVTKRGQDVALRCDPISGHVSLYWYRQALGQGPEFLTYFNYEAQQDKSGLPNDRFSAERPEGSISTLTIQRTEQRDSAMYRCASSPGGSFTEAFFGQGTRLTVV.

The chain couples TRBV6-1 to TRBJ2-7; D gene uncertain. The germline CDR1 and CDR2 sequences are MNHNS and SASEGT. The CDR3 runs 12 residues. Deletions cut 5 bases from V and 7 bases from J, with 12 bases between. This CDR3 is CASSPGAVEQYF. In DNA form, the CDR3 reads TGTGCCAGCAGTCCCGGCGCGGTGGAGCAGTACTTC.

V and J are TRBV2 and TRBJ2-5; TRBD2 aligns across 10 bases. The germline gives CDR1 SNHLY, CDR2 FYNNEI. The CDR3 is 19 residues long. The V gene end was trimmed by 5 bases and the J gene end by 5 bases; junction bases not matched to a gene: 20. The CDR3: CASSPPPLAGDGVEETQYF. The CDR3 nucleotides are TGTGCCAGCAGTCCCCCCCCGCTAGCGGGAGATGGGGTTGAGGAGACCCAGTACTTC. Variable domain in full (rest from reference TRBV2 and TRBJ2-5): EPEVTQTPSHQVTQMGQEVILRCVPISNHLYFYWYRQILGQKVEFLVSFYNNEISEKSEIFDDQFSVERPDGSNFTLKIRSTKLEDSAMYFCASSPPPLAGDGVEETQYFGPGTRLLVL.

This clone was observed once. The chain employs TRBV2 and TRBJ2-1, with D maybe TRBD1 (6 bases). The CDR3 extends over 16 amino acids. Trimming pared 7 bases from V and 8 bases from J, leaving 24 bases between. Germline values: CDR1 SNHLY, CDR2 FYNNEI. The DNA of the CDR3 is TGTGCCAGCAACTTCCAGGGGCGAAATACCGCCCATGAGCAGTTCTTC. Its translation: CASNFQGRNTAHEQFF.

This chain joins TRBV6-5 and TRBJ2-7, with D perhaps matching TRBD2 (6 bases). Trimming stripped 2 bases from V and 4 bases from J, with 18 bases between. Germline lookup yields CDR1 MNHEY and CDR2 SVGAGI. This CDR3 contains 16 residues. The DNA for the CDR3 is TGTGCCAGCAGTTACGGTAGGGCGGGACCTGAATACGAGCAGTACTTC. Encoded protein: CASSYGRAGPEYEQYF.

The rearrangement uses TRBV30 and TRBJ2-3, with 8 bases aligning to TRBD2. CDR1 GTSNPN and CDR2 SVGIG come from the germline V gene (reference sequence). J was trimmed by 0 bases and V by 6 bases; bases with no gene match: 5. CDR3 size: 14 residues. The CDR3 nucleotides read TGTGCCTGCATACGGGGGGGTAGCACAGATACGCAGTATTTT. This encodes CACIRGGSTDTQYF.

The chain is built from TRBV27 and TRBJ1-1; no clear D gene. The germline V gene has CDR1 MNHEY and CDR2 SMNVEV (reference sequence). The CDR3 is 15 amino acids. V lost 0 bases, J lost 0 bases, and 8 bases lay in between. The CDR3 spells CASSLSGSVNTEAFF. CDR3 nucleotides: TGTGCCAGCAGTTTATCAGGCAGCGTGAACACTGAAGCTTTCTTT.

This chain uses TRBV4-1 with TRBJ2-7; D is perhaps TRBD2 (5 bases). The CDR3 is made up of 15 amino acids. The germline V gene has CDR1 MGHRA and CDR2 YSYEKL. The V end was cut by 0 bases, the J end by 1 base, with 10 bases between. CDR3 nucleotides: TGCGCCAGCAGCCAAGAGCCTAGCCTTTCCTACGAGCAGTACTTC. Its protein is CASSQEPSLSYEQYF.

This clone has more than one count but fewer than ten. The chain employs TRBV4-3 and TRBJ2-5; TRBD2 is a possible D gene (6 bases). V lost 0 bases and J 8 bases, leaving 13 bases between the germline ends. Germline V gives CDR1 LGHNA, CDR2 YSLEER. This CDR3 region has 14 residues. The CDR3 DNA sequence: TGCGCCAGCAGCCAAGAGTTCGGGGGTTTTACCCAGTACTTC. Translating it yields CASSQEFGGFTQYF.